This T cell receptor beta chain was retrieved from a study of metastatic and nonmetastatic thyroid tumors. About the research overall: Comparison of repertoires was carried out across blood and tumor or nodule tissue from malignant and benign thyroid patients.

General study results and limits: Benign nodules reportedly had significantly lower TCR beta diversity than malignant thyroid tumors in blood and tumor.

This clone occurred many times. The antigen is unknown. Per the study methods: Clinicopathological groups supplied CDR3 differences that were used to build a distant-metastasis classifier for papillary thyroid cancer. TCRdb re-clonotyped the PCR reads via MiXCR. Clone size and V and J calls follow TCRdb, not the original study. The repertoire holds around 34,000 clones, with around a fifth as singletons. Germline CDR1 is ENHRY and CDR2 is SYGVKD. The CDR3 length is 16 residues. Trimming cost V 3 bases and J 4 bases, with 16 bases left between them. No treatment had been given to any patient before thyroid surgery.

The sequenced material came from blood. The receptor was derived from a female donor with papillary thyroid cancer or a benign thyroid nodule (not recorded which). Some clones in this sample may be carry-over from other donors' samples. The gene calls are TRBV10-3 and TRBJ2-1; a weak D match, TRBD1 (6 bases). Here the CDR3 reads CAISDPPQGKYNEQFF. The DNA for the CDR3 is TGTGCCATCAGTGATCCCCCCCAGGGGAAATACAATGAGCAGTTCTTC.